These T cell receptor beta chains were read from a single sample in a study of cytomegalovirus exposure and HLA in healthy donors. TCRdb keeps only in-frame clones here, not all; method: immunoSEQ multiplex PCR. This repertoire shows 160,000 or so clones, around 77% found once; its top ten account for 2.4%. What was sequenced was PBMCs. These receptors all stem from a man between 60 and 75 years old in good health and CMV-seronegative. Both conserved end residues are part of each CDR3. The D gene is left open where the match is weak. Rows may omit the clone size; those that give it use once, few, many or a size class.

CDR3 protein,CDR3 DNA,V gene,J gene,clone size,D gene
CASSLMTGDTEAFF,TGTGCCAGCAGCCTGATGACAGGGGACACTGAAGCTTTCTTT,TRBV7-8,TRBJ1-1,once,TRBD1
CASSIGQGAGYGYTF,TGTGCCAGTAGTATCGGGCAGGGGGCTGGCTATGGCTACACCTTC,TRBV19,TRBJ1-2,-,TRBD1
CASRYPGLDNQPQHF,TGTGCCAGTAGATATCCGGGACTGGACAATCAGCCCCAGCATTTT,TRBV19,TRBJ1-5,once,-
CSVELSYTGELFF,TGCAGCGTTGAGCTTAGCTACACCGGGGAGCTGTTTTTT,TRBV29-1,TRBJ2-2,-,-
CAWGTGPYEQYF,TGTGCCTGGGGCACAGGGCCCTACGAGCAGTACTTC,TRBV30,TRBJ2-7,-,-
CASSSQGTGLEKLFF,TGTGCCAGCAGTTCTCAGGGGACCGGTCTTGAAAAACTGTTTTTT,TRBV28,TRBJ1-4,-,-
CASSSQYNYGYTF,TGTGCCAGCAGTTCCCAGTACAACTATGGCTACACCTTC,TRBV28,TRBJ1-2,-,-
CSAGGETQYF,TGCAGCGCTGGGGGGGAGACCCAGTACTTC,TRBV29-1,TRBJ2-5,-,-
CASSLSGGTVAFTQETQYF,TGTGCCAGCAGCTTATCTGGGGGCACGGTAGCTTTTACCCAAGAGACCCAGTACTTC,TRBV7-3,TRBJ2-5,-,-
CAISEGTGPRGEAFF,TGTGCCATCAGTGAAGGGACAGGGCCGAGGGGTGAAGCTTTCTTT,TRBV10-3,TRBJ1-1,-,TRBD1
CASSLSRGWEAFF,TGTGCCAGCAGTTTGAGCAGGGGTTGGGAAGCTTTCTTT,TRBV27,TRBJ1-1,-,-
CASSPRQGPSGANVLTF,TGTGCCAGCAGCCCCCGACAGGGTCCCTCTGGGGCCAACGTCCTGACTTTC,TRBV7-2,TRBJ2-6,-,TRBD1
CASSPSRLAGISGANVLTF,TGTGCCAGCAGCCCGAGTCGACTAGCGGGAATCTCTGGGGCCAACGTCCTGACTTTC,TRBV7-3,TRBJ2-6,-,TRBD2
CAISDPRDRGGKLFF,TGTGCCATCAGTGACCCTCGGGACAGGGGGGGAAAACTGTTTTTT,TRBV10-3,TRBJ1-4,-,TRBD1
CASSLTPGQGAYGYTF,TGCGCCAGCAGCTTGACACCGGGACAGGGGGCCTATGGCTACACCTTC,TRBV5-1,TRBJ1-2,-,TRBD1
CASSAPPGGQGAASANEKLFF,TGTGCCAGCAGCGCTCCCCCTGGGGGACAGGGGGCCGCATCGGCTAATGAAAAACTGTTTTTT,TRBV21-1,TRBJ1-4,-,-
CASRGTGVTEAFF,TGTGCCAGCAGAGGGACAGGGGTGACTGAAGCTTTCTTT,TRBV6-5,TRBJ1-1,-,TRBD1
CASSAGLAGTQYF,TGTGCCAGCAGCGCCGGACTAGCGGGGACCCAGTACTTC,TRBV7-2,TRBJ2-5,once,TRBD2
CASSPLQGRTEAFF,TGTGCCAGCTCACCACTACAGGGGAGGACTGAAGCTTTCTTT,TRBV18,TRBJ1-1,-,TRBD1
CASSEARASTDTQYF,TGTGCCAGCAGTGAAGCGCGTGCTAGCACAGATACGCAGTATTTT,TRBV6-1,TRBJ2-3,-,-
CASRRGGEWSRQPQHF,TGTGCCAGCCGCAGAGGGGGGGAGTGGTCTCGGCAGCCCCAGCATTTT,TRBV27,TRBJ1-5,-,-
CASSQGGGTDTGELFF,TGCGCCAGCAGCCAGGGAGGAGGGACGGACACCGGGGAGCTGTTTTTT,TRBV5-1,TRBJ2-2,-,-
CASSDSGKEWETQYF,TGTGCCAGTAGTGATAGCGGGAAAGAGTGGGAGACCCAGTACTTC,TRBV19,TRBJ2-5,-,TRBD2
CASSLELAGPRTQYF,TGTGCCAGCAGCTTAGAACTAGCGGGCCCTCGGACGCAGTATTTT,TRBV5-4,TRBJ2-3,few,TRBD2
CASRGLAPSTDTQYF,TGTGCCAGCAGGGGACTAGCGCCTAGCACAGATACGCAGTATTTT,TRBV6-5,TRBJ2-3,few,TRBD2
CASSQIHSYGYTF,TGTGCCAGCAGTCAGATACACAGCTATGGCTACACCTTC,TRBV28,TRBJ1-2,once,-
CASSLGRSYEQYF,TGTGCCAGCAGTTTGGGGCGTTCCTACGAGCAGTACTTC,TRBV28,TRBJ2-7,-,-
CASSLAEGQVEQYF,TGTGCCAGCAGCTTAGCCGAAGGACAGGTCGAGCAGTACTTC,TRBV7-6,TRBJ2-7,-,TRBD1
CASSLRSLRGANVLTF,TGTGCCAGCAGTTTACGGTCACTGCGAGGGGCCAACGTCCTGACTTTC,TRBV27,TRBJ2-6,-,-
CASSITYEQYF,TGTGCCAGCAGTATAACTTACGAGCAGTACTTC,TRBV6-1,TRBJ2-7,-,-
CASSLGHPTADTQYF,TGTGCCAGCAGCTTGGGGCACCCGACAGCAGATACGCAGTATTTT,TRBV5-8,TRBJ2-3,once,-
CASSLDPLRDRGYSPLHF,TGCGCCAGCAGCTTGGACCCCCTACGGGACAGGGGTTATTCACCCCTCCACTTT,TRBV5-1,TRBJ1-6,once,TRBD1
CASSLGWSTSTEAFF,TGTGCCAGCAGCTTAGGGTGGTCCACGAGCACTGAAGCTTTCTTT,TRBV11-2,TRBJ1-1,-,-
CASSQTPSGYTDTQYF,TGCGCCAGCAGCCAGACGCCTAGCGGATACACAGATACGCAGTATTTT,TRBV4-1,TRBJ2-3,-,TRBD2
CASSLSGGLSSYNEQFF,TGTGCCAGCAGCTTGTCAGGGGGGCTGAGCTCCTACAATGAGCAGTTCTTC,TRBV7-7,TRBJ2-1,-,-
CASSQGQQGRDNNEQFF,TGTGCCAGCAGCCAAGGACAGCAGGGGCGCGATAACAATGAGCAGTTCTTC,TRBV4-2,TRBJ2-1,-,-
CAISEGPAELRYEQYF,TGTGCCATCAGTGAGGGGCCAGCGGAACTTCGGTACGAGCAGTACTTC,TRBV10-3,TRBJ2-7,once,-
CASRQDLSREQYF,TGTGCCAGTAGACAGGACCTTTCGCGCGAGCAGTACTTC,TRBV6-6,TRBJ2-7,-,-
CASSTGTGFGYTF,TGCGCCAGCAGCACCGGGACAGGGTTTGGCTACACCTTC,TRBV5-1,TRBJ1-2,-,TRBD1